The TCR beta chain described here comes from a study of T cell repertoires in cytomegalovirus infection. MiXCR was run by TCRdb on the reads, yielding one entry per CDR3 protein. The data contain about 310,000 distinct CDR3 sequences, 17% of them singletons. This clonotype was observed many times. This clonotype was sampled from a human donor in good health (CMV status not recorded). Some clones in this sample may be carry-over from other donors' samples. Material for sequencing was PBMCs.

The CDR3 is CASSDSVGRGYNEQFF. CDR3 bases: TGTGCCAGCAGTGACTCGGTAGGCAGGGGATACAATGAGCAGTTCTTC. The rearrangement uses TRBV6-4 and TRBJ2-1; a possible D gene is TRBD1 (6 bases). CDR1 MRHNA and CDR2 SNTAGT come from the germline V gene. The CDR3 consists of 16 residues. The V end was cut by 0 bases, the J end by 4 bases, with 13 bases between.